Listed below are T cell receptor beta chains from one sample, sequenced in a study of T cells in narcolepsy. No antigens are known for them. Data came from immunoSEQ multiplex PCR; TCRdb stores just in-frame clones and leaves some out. The sample yields 2,000 to 3,000 clones, around 28% seen once. The sample was cultured CD4+ T cells from cerebrospinal fluid. Every receptor here comes from a human donor with narcolepsy. CDR3s include the opening cysteine and the closing phenylalanine or tryptophan. A D gene is named only where the DNA matches it firmly. The size of a clone is reported for some rows only, either as once, few or many, or as a class for expanded clones.

>TRBV6-6|TRBJ1-1|-|TRBD1
TGTGCCAGCAGTCAGACAGGGAGTCCCTTGGACACTGAAGCTTTCTTT
CASSQTGSPLDTEAFF
>TRBV4-1|TRBJ1-1|-|TRBD1
TGCGCCAGCAGCCAAGCTCCTGGACAGGCGTTTAGTGAAGCTTTCTTT
CASSQAPGQAFSEAFF
>TRBV5-1|TRBJ2-4|-|-
TGCGCCAGCAGCTTGGGGGGAGCCAAAAACATTCAGTACTTC
CASSLGGAKNIQYF
>TRBV6-1|TRBJ2-1|few|TRBD1
TGTGCCAGCCGGGGACAGGGAATTAACAATGAGCAGTTCTTC
CASRGQGINNEQFF
>TRBV29-1|TRBJ2-7|medium-sized|-
TGCAGCGTCGTCGGACATTCAACGCAGCAGTACTTC
CSVVGHSTQQYF
>TRBV11-1|TRBJ2-7|-|TRBD2
TGTGCCAGCAGCCCGCAGACTAGCGGGAGCTACGAGCAGTACTTC
CASSPQTSGSYEQYF
>TRBV19|TRBJ1-1|medium-sized|-
TGTGCCAGTAGTAGATTGGGCCAACAGACGATGAACACTGAAGCTTTCTTT
CASSRLGQQTMNTEAFF
>TRBV6-9|TRBJ2-1|few|-
TGTGCCAGTAGAGTGGGGCGGAGCTCCTACAATGAGCAGTTCTTC
CASRVGRSSYNEQFF
>TRBV6-1|TRBJ1-3|medium-sized|-
TGTGCCAGCCGGCACTCTGGAAACACCATATATTTT
CASRHSGNTIYF
>TRBV9|TRBJ2-7|-|-
TGTGCCAGCAGCGCCCGGACTGGACAGAATGACGAGCAGTACTTC
CASSARTGQNDEQYF
>TRBV10-2|TRBJ1-1|medium-sized|TRBD1
TGCGCCAGCCGCGATAAATACACAGACAGGGCCAGGGACACTGAAGCTTTCTTT
CASRDKYTDRARDTEAFF
>TRBV6-5|TRBJ2-2|few|TRBD1
TGTGCCAGCAGCGAGAGACAGGGGAACACCGGGGAGCTGTTTTTT
CASSERQGNTGELFF
>TRBV5-1|TRBJ2-5|once|-
TGCGCCAGCAGCTTCGGGACTCACTCTCCGGAGACCCAGTACTTC
CASSFGTHSPETQYF
>TRBV5-6|TRBJ2-7|-|-
TGTGCCAGCAGCTCCCACTCCTACGAGCAGTACTTC
CASSSHSYEQYF
>TRBV4-3|TRBJ2-7|-|-
TGCGCCAGCAGCCAACATCGACAGGTTGGGGGTTACGAGCAGTACTTC
CASSQHRQVGGYEQYF
>TRBV7-2|TRBJ2-7|few|-
TGTGCCAGCAGCACTGGGCTTAGAAGCGAGCAGTACTTC
CASSTGLRSEQYF
>TRBV11-3|TRBJ1-3|-|-
TGTGCCAGCAGCTTATTGGCGGGAGGAGGTGGAAACACCATATATTTT
CASSLLAGGGGNTIYF
>TRBV6-4|TRBJ1-6|medium-sized|-
TGTGCCAGCAGTGAAGGTGCCAATTCACCCCTCCACTTT
CASSEGANSPLHF
>TRBV11-2|TRBJ2-4|few|TRBD1
TGTGCCAGCAGCCGAGACAGGGGTCTAGCCAAAAACATTCAGTACTTC
CASSRDRGLAKNIQYF
>TRBV7-9|TRBJ1-2|large|TRBD1
TGTGCCAGCAGCTTAGAGCCTCAGGGGGGGTCCAACTATGGCTACACCTTC
CASSLEPQGGSNYGYTF
>TRBV5-8|TRBJ1-2|-|-
TGTGCCAGCAGCTTGGAGGACATGACTAACTATGGCTACACCTTC
CASSLEDMTNYGYTF
>TRBV6-5|TRBJ1-5|once|-
TGTGCCAGCAGGACAGTTAGTTATCAGCCCCAGCATTTT
CASRTVSYQPQHF
>TRBV4-2|TRBJ2-7|few|-
TGTGCCAGCAGCGACGTGCGGGAGCAGTACTTC
CASSDVREQYF
>TRBV4-1|TRBJ2-7|few|-
TGCGCCAGCAGCCAAGATCTTTCGCGGTGGGCTAACTTCTACGAGCAGTACTTC
CASSQDLSRWANFYEQYF
>TRBV9|TRBJ2-3|medium-sized|-
TGTGCCAGCAGCGTAGGGGCGGGGCGCACAGATACGCAGTATTTT
CASSVGAGRTDTQYF
>TRBV28|TRBJ1-5|few|TRBD1
TGTGCCAGCAGTTTGGCTCAGGGGGGCAATCAGCCCCAGCATTTT
CASSLAQGGNQPQHF
>TRBV7-3|TRBJ1-6|few|-
TGTGCCAGCAGCTTATCAGGGTACCGGAATTCACCCCTCCACTTT
CASSLSGYRNSPLHF
>TRBV7-9|TRBJ2-2|-|TRBD1
TGTGCCAGCAGCCCCACCGGGACAGTTTCCGGGGAGCTGTTTTTT
CASSPTGTVSGELFF
>TRBV2|TRBJ1-5|-|-
TGTGCCAGCAGTTCACCCGGGGGGTATAGCAATCAGCCCCAGCATTTT
CASSSPGGYSNQPQHF
>TRBV2|TRBJ1-1|medium-sized|-
TGTGCCAGCAGTGGAGCAGGGCAATTCGCTGAAGCTTTCTTT
CASSGAGQFAEAFF
>TRBV7-3|TRBJ2-1|-|TRBD1
TGTGCCAGCAGCTGGACAGGGGGCTATAACAATGAGCAGTTCTTC
CASSWTGGYNNEQFF
>TRBV2|TRBJ1-1|medium-sized|-
TGTGCCAGCAGTAACCAGGGCGACACTGAAGCTTTCTTT
CASSNQGDTEAFF
>TRBV6-5|TRBJ1-6|large|TRBD1
TGTGCCAGCAGTTGGGACAGGGATAATTCACCCCTCCACTTT
CASSWDRDNSPLHF
>TRBV7-3|TRBJ2-1|few|-
TGTGCCAGCAGCCCCCGGGTTGGAAATGCCTACAATGAGCAGTTCTTC
CASSPRVGNAYNEQFF
>TRBV5-6|TRBJ1-2|medium-sized|TRBD1
TGTGCCACCGGGACAGCCCATGGCTACACCTTC
CATGTAHGYTF
>TRBV18|TRBJ1-3|medium-sized|-
TGTGCCAGCTCTTCAAAGACGTCTAGCTCTGGAAACACCATATATTTT
CASSSKTSSSGNTIYF
>TRBV29-1|TRBJ2-7|-|TRBD2
TGCAGCGTTGGAAAGCGGGGGGGCTACTACGAGCAGTACTTC
CSVGKRGGYYEQYF
>TRBV4-2|TRBJ2-7|-|-
TGTGCCAGCAGCTCGGATGGGGGGAACGGCTACGAGCAGTACTTC
CASSSDGGNGYEQYF
>TRBV7-2|TRBJ2-1|-|TRBD2
TGTGCCAGCAGCCTCCAGCGGGGGCCCCTATGGGAGCAGTTCTTC
CASSLQRGPLWEQFF
>TRBV7-2|TRBJ2-4|few|-
TGTGCCAGCAGCTTCTTCTACGAGGACATTCAGTACTTC
CASSFFYEDIQYF
>TRBV5-4|TRBJ2-2|medium-sized|-
TGTGCCAGCAGGGCGCGGGTCGGGGAGCTGTTTTTT
CASRARVGELFF
>TRBV28|TRBJ2-7|-|TRBD2
TGTGCCAGCAGTCCCGGGGGGGGAACCTACGAGCAGTACTTC
CASSPGGGTYEQYF
>TRBV7-8|TRBJ2-1|few|-
TGTGCCAGCAGCTTAGCGGGGCTATCGGGCGTGGATGAGCAGTTCTTC
CASSLAGLSGVDEQFF
>TRBV27|TRBJ2-1|few|TRBD1
TGTGCCAGCATTCCGGACAGGGGGCCGTTTGATGAGCAGTTCTTC
CASIPDRGPFDEQFF
>TRBV7-3|TRBJ1-2|-|-
TGTGCCAGCAGCTTAGCGGCAGGGAACTATGGCTACACCTTC
CASSLAAGNYGYTF
>TRBV7-9|TRBJ2-7|medium-sized|-
TGTGCCAGCAGCACTTCCGGGGGCTCCTACGAGCAGTACTTC
CASSTSGGSYEQYF
>TRBV5-6|TRBJ1-3|-|TRBD1
TGTGCCAGCAGCCAACAGGGGGCGTCGGGAAACACCATATATTTT
CASSQQGASGNTIYF
>TRBV28|TRBJ2-7|few|TRBD1
TGTGCCAGTGGGACAGGGGATTCCTACGAGCAGTACTTC
CASGTGDSYEQYF
>TRBV5-4|TRBJ2-1|-|-
TGTGCCAGCAGCTTGTCTAGGCATGAGCAGTTCTTC
CASSLSRHEQFF
>TRBV10-3|TRBJ2-3|-|TRBD2
TGTGCCATCAGTGAGCAAGGGGAGGGCAGCACAGATACGCAGTATTTT
CAISEQGEGSTDTQYF
>TRBV21-1|TRBJ2-2|few|-
TGTGCCAGCAGCAAAGCGGGAGAGCACACCGGGGAGCTGTTTTTT
CASSKAGEHTGELFF
>TRBV27|TRBJ1-2|-|TRBD1
TGTGCCAGCAGTTTCGACAGGGTAAACTATGGCTACACCTTC
CASSFDRVNYGYTF
>TRBV6-4|TRBJ1-2|medium-sized|TRBD1
TGTGCCACTTTGGGCAGGGGGCGAGAGGGCTACACCTTC
CATLGRGREGYTF
>TRBV5-5|TRBJ1-6|-|TRBD1
TGTGCCAGCAGCTGGGGACAGGGGGCGCTTGCTTCACCCCTCCACTTT
CASSWGQGALASPLHF
>TRBV7-3|TRBJ2-3|-|-
TGTGCCAGCAGCCAGGGACCGGATACGCAGTATTTT
CASSQGPDTQYF
>TRBV7-9|TRBJ2-7|few|TRBD1
TGTGCCAGCAGCCCACAGGGGGCGGGGGAGCAGTACTTC
CASSPQGAGEQYF
>TRBV11-2|TRBJ2-6|-|-
TGTGCCAGCAGCCAGGGCGCTGGGGCCAACGTCCTGACTTTC
CASSQGAGANVLTF